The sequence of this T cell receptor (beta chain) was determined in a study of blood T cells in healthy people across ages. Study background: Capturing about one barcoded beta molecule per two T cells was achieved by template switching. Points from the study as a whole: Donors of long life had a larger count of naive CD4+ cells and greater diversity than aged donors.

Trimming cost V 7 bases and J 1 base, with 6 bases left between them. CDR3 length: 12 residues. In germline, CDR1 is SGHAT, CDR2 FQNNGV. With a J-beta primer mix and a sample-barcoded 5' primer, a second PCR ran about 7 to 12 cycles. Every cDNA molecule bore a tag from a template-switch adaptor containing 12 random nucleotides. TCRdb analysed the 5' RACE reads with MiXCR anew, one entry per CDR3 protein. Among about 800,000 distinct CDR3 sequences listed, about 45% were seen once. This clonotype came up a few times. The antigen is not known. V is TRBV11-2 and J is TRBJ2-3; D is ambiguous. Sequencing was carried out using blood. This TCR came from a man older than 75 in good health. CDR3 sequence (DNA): TGTGCCAGCACCTACGGCACAGATACGCAGTATTTT. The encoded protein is CASTYGTDTQYF.